The entry that follows covers one TCR beta chain sequence. What it recognizes is unknown. This specimen belongs to a study of CD8 T cells in Susac syndrome. Findings of the study overall: It was acknowledged by the study that relatively few individuals were included in its TCR sequencing and HLA analysis.

The CDR3 loop spans 16 amino acids. Germline lookup yields CDR1 DFQATT and CDR2 SNEGSKA (reference sequence). Losses at the gene ends were 2 bases for V and 1 base for J; bases not matched to a gene: 9. RNA amounts of 0.5 to 1 ug underwent reverse transcription with random hexamers. The authors amplified TCR beta CDR3 across 54 Vbeta and 13 Jbeta using immunoSEQ multiplex PCR. TCRdb redid the calling of the immunoSEQ multiplex PCR reads with MiXCR, one entry per CDR3 protein. The sample lists fewer than 350,000 distinct CDR3 sequences, about 91% occurring once. Specimen: CD4+ T cells from PBMCs. The chain combines TRBV20-1 with TRBJ2-5; 8 positions agree with TRBD2. This clonotype was obtained from a human donor with multiple sclerosis. The DNA for the CDR3 is TGCAGTGCTAGAAACTTAGCGGGGAACTTCCAAGAGACCCAGTACTTC. It is translated as CSARNLAGNFQETQYF.